The rows below give T cell receptor beta chains drawn from one sample of a study of CD8+ T cells in alopecia areata. Sequencing was performed with immunoSEQ multiplex PCR; in TCRdb, only in-frame clones are kept and a portion is missing. Of about 150,000 clones in the sample, about 60% were seen once. The sample here was CD4+ T cells sorted from blood, taken at week 0. These receptors were obtained from a human donor with alopecia areata. Both conserved end residues are part of each CDR3. Fields, in order: D gene, CDR3 length, clone size, V gene, J gene, CDR3 protein, CDR3 DNA. D genes are given only for firm matches. Size is omitted from some rows. Given values are once, few, many or a class for expanded clones.

-	13	-	TRBV29-1	TRBJ2-2	CSVNPMSTGELFF	TGCAGCGTTAACCCGATGTCCACCGGGGAGCTGTTTTTT
TRBD1	15	few	TRBV4-3	TRBJ2-7	CASSLIRDRTYEQYF	TGCGCCAGCAGCCTTATCCGGGACAGAACCTACGAGCAGTACTTC
TRBD2	18	-	TRBV5-6	TRBJ2-3	CASSSPGSGGNLRDTQYF	TGTGCCAGCAGCTCCCCCGGGAGCGGGGGGAACCTACGGGATACGCAGTATTTT
-	13	-	TRBV28	TRBJ2-7	CASRKTGSYEQYF	TGTGCCAGCCGTAAGACAGGCTCCTACGAGCAGTACTTC
-	15	few	TRBV9	TRBJ2-6	CASSVEGAGANVLTF	TGTGCCAGCAGCGTAGAGGGGGCTGGGGCCAACGTCCTGACTTTC
-	15	-	TRBV7-8	TRBJ2-5	CASSLNPGPVETQYF	TGTGCCAGCAGCTTAAATCCCGGTCCCGTGGAGACCCAGTACTTC
TRBD2	16	-	TRBV7-2	TRBJ2-2	CASSHSAGANTGELFF	TGTGCCAGCAGCCATTCCGCGGGGGCGAACACCGGGGAGCTGTTTTTT
-	16	once	TRBV9	TRBJ1-6	CASSFRGQTTPEPLHF	TGTGCCAGCAGCTTTCGTGGACAGACCACCCCCGAACCCCTCCACTTT
-	17	-	TRBV30	TRBJ2-7	CAWSVSRTSSSSYEQYF	TGTGCCTGGAGTGTGAGCAGAACCTCTTCTTCCTCCTACGAGCAGTACTTC
-	11	few	TRBV29-1	TRBJ2-7	CSVVGFYEQYF	TGCAGCGTTGTTGGGTTTTACGAGCAGTACTTC
TRBD1	18	-	TRBV5-1	TRBJ1-6	CASSLSAGGSSYNSPLHF	TGCGCCAGCAGCCTATCAGCAGGGGGGAGCTCCTATAATTCACCCCTCCACTTT
-	17	-	TRBV18	TRBJ1-2	CASSPLGWGDGGYGYTF	TGTGCCAGCTCACCACTCGGGTGGGGTGACGGAGGCTATGGCTACACCTTC
TRBD1	15	once	TRBV5-1	TRBJ2-3	CASSLTGGDTDTQYF	TGCGCCAGCAGCCTTACAGGGGGCGACACAGATACGCAGTATTTT
-	14	-	TRBV4-3	TRBJ1-3	CASSRGGSGNTIYF	TGCGCCAGCAGCCGGGGAGGTTCTGGAAACACCATATATTTT
-	18	-	TRBV27	TRBJ2-2	CASSLIPLGGGSVGELFF	TGTGCCAGCAGTTTAATCCCCTTGGGGGGGGGCTCGGTCGGGGAGCTGTTTTTT
-	14	-	TRBV30	TRBJ1-3	CAWTRGSPGNTIYF	TGTGCCTGGACCCGGGGCTCCCCTGGAAACACCATATATTTT
-	15	-	TRBV15	TRBJ2-7	CATSRGGQPPYEQYF	TGTGCCACCAGCAGAGGAGGACAGCCTCCCTACGAGCAGTACTTC
TRBD1	13	-	TRBV29-1	TRBJ2-7	CSVQPTGVYEQYF	TGCAGCGTTCAACCAACAGGGGTTTACGAGCAGTACTTC
-	11	once	TRBV11-1	TRBJ2-5	CASSQRETQYF	TGTGCCAGCAGCCAGAGGGAGACCCAGTACTTC
-	16	few	TRBV5-1	TRBJ2-3	CASSLEGRMGTDTQYF	TGCGCCAGCAGCTTGGAGGGACGAATGGGCACAGATACGCAGTATTTT
-	13	-	TRBV11-2	TRBJ2-4	CASRTVAKNIQYF	TGTGCCAGCAGGACGGTAGCCAAAAACATTCAGTACTTC
TRBD1	13	few	TRBV14	TRBJ1-2	CASSLTGRHGYTF	TGTGCCAGCAGCTTGACAGGGAGGCACGGCTACACCTTC
TRBD2	13	-	TRBV7-9	TRBJ2-7	CASSVAGFPEQYF	TGTGCCAGCAGTGTAGCGGGGTTCCCCGAGCAGTACTTC
TRBD1	14	-	TRBV30	TRBJ1-1	CAWTPDRANTEAFF	TGTGCCTGGACCCCTGACAGGGCGAACACTGAAGCTTTCTTT
-	11	few	TRBV29-1	TRBJ1-3	CSSVVGNTIYF	TGCAGCAGCGTAGTTGGAAACACCATATATTTT